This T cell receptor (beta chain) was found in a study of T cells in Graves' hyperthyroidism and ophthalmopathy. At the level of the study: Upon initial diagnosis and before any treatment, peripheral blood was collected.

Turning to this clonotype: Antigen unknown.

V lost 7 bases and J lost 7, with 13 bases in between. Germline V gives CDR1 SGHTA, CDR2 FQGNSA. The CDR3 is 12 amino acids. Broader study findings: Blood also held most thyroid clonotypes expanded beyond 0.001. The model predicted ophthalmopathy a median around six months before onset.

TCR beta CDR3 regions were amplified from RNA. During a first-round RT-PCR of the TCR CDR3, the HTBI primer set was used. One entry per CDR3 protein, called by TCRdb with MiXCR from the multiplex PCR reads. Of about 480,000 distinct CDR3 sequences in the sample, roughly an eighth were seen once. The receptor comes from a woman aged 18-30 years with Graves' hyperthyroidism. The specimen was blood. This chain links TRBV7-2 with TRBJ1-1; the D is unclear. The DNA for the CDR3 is TGTGCCAGCACCCCCGGGAGACTTGAAGCTTTCTTT. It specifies CASTPGRLEAFF.